This T cell receptor (beta chain) was sequenced for a study of cytomegalovirus exposure and HLA in healthy donors. Study observations and caveats: According to an earlier analysis, most TCR beta V segments yielded productive rearrangements about 90% or about 30% of the time.

This CDR3 has 14 amino acids. Trimming took off 7 bases at V and 9 bases at J, with 19 bases between the two ends. CDR1 is SNHLY and CDR2 is FYNNEI in the germline V gene. Healthy bone marrow donors formed the donor group. Notes on this clone: Its antigen is as yet unknown.

Amplification used 60 Vbeta primers and 13 Jbeta primers. Generated by immunoSEQ multiplex PCR, the TCRdb table keeps only in-frame clones and is missing some. The sample lists about 99,000 clones; over 75% were seen once. The J gene is TRBJ2-1, the V gene TRBV2; D is unresolved. The sequence was obtained from a man in his 60s in good health and CMV-seropositive. Source material: PBMCs. This chain's CDR3 is CASIPVVSTGEQFF. In DNA form, the CDR3 reads TGTGCCAGCATCCCGGTGGTATCGACTGGTGAGCAGTTCTTC.